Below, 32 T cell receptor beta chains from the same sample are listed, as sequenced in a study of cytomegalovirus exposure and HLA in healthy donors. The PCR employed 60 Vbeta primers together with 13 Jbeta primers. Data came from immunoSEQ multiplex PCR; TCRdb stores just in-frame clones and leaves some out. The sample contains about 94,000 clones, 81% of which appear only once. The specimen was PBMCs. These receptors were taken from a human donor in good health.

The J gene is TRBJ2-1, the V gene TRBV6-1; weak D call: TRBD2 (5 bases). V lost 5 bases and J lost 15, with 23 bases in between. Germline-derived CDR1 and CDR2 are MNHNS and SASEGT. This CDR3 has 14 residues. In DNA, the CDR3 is TGTGCCAGCAGTAAAAGGGAGTGGTCCCTCGATCGGTTCTTC. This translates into CASSKREWSLDRFF.

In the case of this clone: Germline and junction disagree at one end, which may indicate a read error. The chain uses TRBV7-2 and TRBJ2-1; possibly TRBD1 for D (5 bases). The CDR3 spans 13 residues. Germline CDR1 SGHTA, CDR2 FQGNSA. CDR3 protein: CASSLQVYNEQLF. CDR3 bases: TGTGCCAGCAGCCTACAGGTGTACAATGAGCAGCTCTTC.

CDR3 DNA: TGTGCCAGTAGCCCGACTAGCGGGTCCTACAATGAGCAGTTCTTC. Its translation is CASSPTSGSYNEQFF. The chain carries TRBV19 and TRBJ2-1, with 10 positions matching TRBD2. The junction had 3 bases not matched to a gene; V was cut back by 6 bases and J by 1 base. The germline V gene has CDR1 LNHDA and CDR2 SQIVND (reference sequence). The CDR3 has 15 residues.

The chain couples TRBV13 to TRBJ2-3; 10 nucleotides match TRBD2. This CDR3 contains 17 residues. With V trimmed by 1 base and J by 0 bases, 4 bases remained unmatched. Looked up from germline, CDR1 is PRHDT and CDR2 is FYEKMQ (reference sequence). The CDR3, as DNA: TGTGCCAGCAGCTTAGCTAGCGGGGGCTCTAGCACAGATACGCAGTATTTT. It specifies CASSLASGGSSTDTQYF.

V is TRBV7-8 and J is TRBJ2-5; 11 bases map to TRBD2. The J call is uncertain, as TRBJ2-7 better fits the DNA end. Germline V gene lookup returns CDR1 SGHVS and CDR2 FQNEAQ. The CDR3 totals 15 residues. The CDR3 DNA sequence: TGTGCCAGCAGCGTAGGGCTAGCGGGAGGTTACGAGCAGTACTTC. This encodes CASSVGLAGGYEQYF.

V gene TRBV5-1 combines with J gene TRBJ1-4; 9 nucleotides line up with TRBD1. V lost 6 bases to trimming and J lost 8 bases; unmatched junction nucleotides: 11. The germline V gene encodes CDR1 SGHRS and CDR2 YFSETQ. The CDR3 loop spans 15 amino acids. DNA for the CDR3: TGCGCCAGCACCCGGTCCGGGACAGGGAACGAAAAACTGTTTTTT. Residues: CASTRSGTGNEKLFF. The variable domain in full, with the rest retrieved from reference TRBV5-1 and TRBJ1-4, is KAGVTQTPRYLIKTRGQQVTLSCSPISGHRSVSWYQQTPGQGLQFLFEYFSETQRNKGNFPGRFSGRQFSNSRSEMNVSTLELGDSALYLCASTRSGTGNEKLFFGSGTQLSVL.

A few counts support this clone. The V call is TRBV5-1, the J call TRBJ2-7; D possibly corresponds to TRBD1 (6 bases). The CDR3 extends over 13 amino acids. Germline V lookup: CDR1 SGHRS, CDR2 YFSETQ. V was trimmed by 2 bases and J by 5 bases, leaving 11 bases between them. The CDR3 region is CASSFPQGHEQYF. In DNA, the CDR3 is TGCGCCAGCAGCTTCCCACAGGGCCACGAGCAGTACTTC.

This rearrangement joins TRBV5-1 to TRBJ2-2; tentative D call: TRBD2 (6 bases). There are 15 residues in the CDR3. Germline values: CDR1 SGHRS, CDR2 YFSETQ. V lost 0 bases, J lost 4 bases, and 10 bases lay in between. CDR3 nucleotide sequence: TGCGCCAGCAGCTTGGTCGGAGGGACCACCGGGGAGCTGTTTTTT. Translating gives CASSLVGGTTGELFF. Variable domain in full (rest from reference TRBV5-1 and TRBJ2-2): KAGVTQTPRYLIKTRGQQVTLSCSPISGHRSVSWYQQTPGQGLQFLFEYFSETQRNKGNFPGRFSGRQFSNSRSEMNVSTLELGDSALYLCASSLVGGTTGELFFGEGSRLTVL.

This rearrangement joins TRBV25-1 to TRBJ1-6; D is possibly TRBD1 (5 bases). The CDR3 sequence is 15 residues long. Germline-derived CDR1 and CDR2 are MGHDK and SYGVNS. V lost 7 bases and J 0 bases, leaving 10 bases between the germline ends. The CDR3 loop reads CASTGGRSYNSPLHF. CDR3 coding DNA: TGTGCCAGCACGGGGGGACGCTCCTATAATTCACCCCTCCACTTT.

In DNA, the CDR3 is TGCGCCAGCAGCCAAGAGAGGACCTTAGGACAGGGAGGAGAGACCCAGTACTTC. It yields the protein CASSQERTLGQGGETQYF. J is TRBJ2-5 and V is TRBV4-3, with 8 bases matching TRBD1. CDR1 and CDR2 (germline): LGHNA, YSLEER. CDR3 length: 18 amino acids. J was trimmed by 4 bases and V by 0 bases; bases with no gene match: 13.

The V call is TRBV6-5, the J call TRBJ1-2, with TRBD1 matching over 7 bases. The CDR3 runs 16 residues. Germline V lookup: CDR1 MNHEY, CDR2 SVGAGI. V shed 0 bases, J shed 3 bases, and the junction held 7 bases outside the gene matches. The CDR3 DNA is TGTGCCAGCAGTTACTCCTTGAGGGGGCAGGACTATGGCTACACCTTC. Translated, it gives CASSYSLRGQDYGYTF.

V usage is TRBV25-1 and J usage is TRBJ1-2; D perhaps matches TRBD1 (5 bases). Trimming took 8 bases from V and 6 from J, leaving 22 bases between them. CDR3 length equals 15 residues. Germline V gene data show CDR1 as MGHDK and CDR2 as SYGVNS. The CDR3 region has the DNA TGTGCCAGCTATGGACACGCGACCAGACGCGATGGCTACACCTTC. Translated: CASYGHATRRDGYTF.

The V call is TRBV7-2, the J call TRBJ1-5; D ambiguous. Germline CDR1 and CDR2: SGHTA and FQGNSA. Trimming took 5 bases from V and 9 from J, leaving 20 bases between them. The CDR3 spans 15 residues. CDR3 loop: CASSPTAGAFGPQHF. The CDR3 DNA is TGTGCCAGCAGCCCCACGGCGGGCGCCTTTGGGCCCCAGCATTTT.

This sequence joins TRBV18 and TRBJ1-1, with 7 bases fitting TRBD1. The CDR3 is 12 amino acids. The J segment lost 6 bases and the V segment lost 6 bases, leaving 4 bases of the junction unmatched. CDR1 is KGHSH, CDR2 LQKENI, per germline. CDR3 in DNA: TGTGCCAGCTCGACCGGGACAGCTGAAGCTTTCTTT. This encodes CASSTGTAEAFF.

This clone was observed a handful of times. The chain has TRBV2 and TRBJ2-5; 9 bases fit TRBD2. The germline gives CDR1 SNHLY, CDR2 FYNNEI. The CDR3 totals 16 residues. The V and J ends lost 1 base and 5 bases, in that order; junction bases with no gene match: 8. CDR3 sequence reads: CASSEEAGLAYETQYF. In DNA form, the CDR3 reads TGTGCCAGCAGTGAAGAGGCTGGACTAGCGTACGAGACCCAGTACTTC. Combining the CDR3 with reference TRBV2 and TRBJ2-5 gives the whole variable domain EPEVTQTPSHQVTQMGQEVILRCVPISNHLYFYWYRQILGQKVEFLVSFYNNEISEKSEIFDDQFSVERPDGSNFTLKIRSTKLEDSAMYFCASSEEAGLAYETQYFGPGTRLLVL.

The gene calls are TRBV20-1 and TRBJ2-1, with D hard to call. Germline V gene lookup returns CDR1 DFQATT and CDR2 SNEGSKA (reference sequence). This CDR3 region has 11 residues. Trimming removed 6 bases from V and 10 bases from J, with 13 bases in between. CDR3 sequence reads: CSANWANEQFF. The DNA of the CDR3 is TGCAGTGCAAACTGGGCGAACGAGCAGTTCTTC.

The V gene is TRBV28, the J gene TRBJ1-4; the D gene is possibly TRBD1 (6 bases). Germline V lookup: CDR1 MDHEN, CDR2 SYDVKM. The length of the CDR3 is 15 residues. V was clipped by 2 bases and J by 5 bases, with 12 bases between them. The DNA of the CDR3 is TGTGCCAGCAGTTTACTGGGACAAGAAAATGAAAAACTGTTTTTT. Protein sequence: CASSLLGQENEKLFF.

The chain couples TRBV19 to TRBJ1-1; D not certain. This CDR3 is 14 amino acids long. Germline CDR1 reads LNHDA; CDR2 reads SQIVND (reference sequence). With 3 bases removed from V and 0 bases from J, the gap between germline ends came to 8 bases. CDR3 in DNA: TGTGCCAGTAGTATTGGAGGGTTGAACACTGAAGCTTTCTTT. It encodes CASSIGGLNTEAFF. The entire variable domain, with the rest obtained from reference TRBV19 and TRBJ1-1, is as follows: DGGITQSPKYLFRKEGQNVTLSCEQNLNHDAMYWYRQDPGQGLRLIYYSQIVNDFQKGDIAEGYSVSREKKESFPLTVTSAQKNPTAFYLCASSIGGLNTEAFFGQGTRLTVV.

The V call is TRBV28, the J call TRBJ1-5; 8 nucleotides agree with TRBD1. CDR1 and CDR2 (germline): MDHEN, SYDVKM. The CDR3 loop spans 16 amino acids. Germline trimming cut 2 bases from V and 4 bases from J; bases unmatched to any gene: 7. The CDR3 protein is CASSLRGQVRNQPQHF. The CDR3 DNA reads TGTGCCAGCAGTTTACGGGGACAGGTTAGAAATCAGCCCCAGCATTTT.

The CDR3 reads CASSLVGQTNYGYTF. CDR3 in DNA: TGTGCCAGCAGCTTGGTGGGACAGACCAACTATGGCTACACCTTC. The V call is TRBV5-6, the J call TRBJ1-2; 7 bases are a match to TRBD1. After removal of 0 bases from V and 2 bases from J, the junction contained 4 bases not matched to a gene. CDR3 length equals 15 residues. The V gene's germline CDR1 is SGHDT and CDR2 YYEEEE.

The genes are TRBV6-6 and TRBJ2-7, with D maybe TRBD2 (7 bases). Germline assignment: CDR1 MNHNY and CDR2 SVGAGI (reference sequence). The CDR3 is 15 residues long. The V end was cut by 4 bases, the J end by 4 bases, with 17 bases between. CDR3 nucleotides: TGTGCCAGCAGTTCGTCCGAGGGAGGGGGTTACGAGCAGTACTTC. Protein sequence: CASSSSEGGGYEQYF.

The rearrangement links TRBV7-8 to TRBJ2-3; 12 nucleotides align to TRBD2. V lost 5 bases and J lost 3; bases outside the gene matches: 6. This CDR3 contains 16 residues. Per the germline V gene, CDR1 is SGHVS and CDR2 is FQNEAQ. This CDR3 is CASSTRLAGVTDTQYF. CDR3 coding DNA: TGTGCCAGCAGCACTCGACTAGCGGGAGTAACAGATACGCAGTATTTT.

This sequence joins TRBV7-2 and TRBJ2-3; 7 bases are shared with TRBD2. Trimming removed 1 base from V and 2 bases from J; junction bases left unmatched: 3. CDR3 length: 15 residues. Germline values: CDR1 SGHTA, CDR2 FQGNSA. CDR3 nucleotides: TGTGCCAGCAGCTTAGGGGAGGGATACACAGATACGCAGTATTTT. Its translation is CASSLGEGYTDTQYF.

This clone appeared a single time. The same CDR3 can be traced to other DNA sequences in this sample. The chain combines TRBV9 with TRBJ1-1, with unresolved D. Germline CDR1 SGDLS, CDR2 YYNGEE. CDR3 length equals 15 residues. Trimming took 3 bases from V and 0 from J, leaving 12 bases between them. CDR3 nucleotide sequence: TGTGCCAGCAGCGCCCAAGGTGCGGTGAACACTGAAGCTTTCTTT. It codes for CASSAQGAVNTEAFF.

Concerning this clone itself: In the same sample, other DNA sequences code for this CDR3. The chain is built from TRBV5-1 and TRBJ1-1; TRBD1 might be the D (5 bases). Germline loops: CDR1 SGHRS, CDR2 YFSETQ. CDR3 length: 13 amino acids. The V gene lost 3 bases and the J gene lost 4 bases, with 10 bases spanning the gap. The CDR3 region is CASSSQGGTEAFF. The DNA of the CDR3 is TGCGCCAGCAGCTCCCAGGGTGGCACTGAAGCTTTCTTT.

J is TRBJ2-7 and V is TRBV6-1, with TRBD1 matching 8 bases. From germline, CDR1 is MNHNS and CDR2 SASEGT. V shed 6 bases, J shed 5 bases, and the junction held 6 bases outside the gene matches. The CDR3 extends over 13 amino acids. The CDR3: CASRSTGVHEQYF. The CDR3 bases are TGTGCCAGCAGATCGACAGGGGTACACGAGCAGTACTTC.

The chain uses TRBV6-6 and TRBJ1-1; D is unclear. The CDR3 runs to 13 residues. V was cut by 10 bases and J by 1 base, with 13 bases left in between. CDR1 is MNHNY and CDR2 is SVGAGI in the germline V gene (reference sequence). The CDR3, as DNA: TGTGCCACCATAAAGGGAGCGAACACTGAAGCTTTCTTT. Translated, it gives CATIKGANTEAFF.

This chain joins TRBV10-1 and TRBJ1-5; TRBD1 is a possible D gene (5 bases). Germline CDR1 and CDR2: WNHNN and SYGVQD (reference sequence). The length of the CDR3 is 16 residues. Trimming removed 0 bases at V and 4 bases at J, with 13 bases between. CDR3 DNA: TGCGCCAGCAGTGAGTCGGGCAGGGTAGGGAATCAGCCCCAGCATTTT. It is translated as CASSESGRVGNQPQHF.

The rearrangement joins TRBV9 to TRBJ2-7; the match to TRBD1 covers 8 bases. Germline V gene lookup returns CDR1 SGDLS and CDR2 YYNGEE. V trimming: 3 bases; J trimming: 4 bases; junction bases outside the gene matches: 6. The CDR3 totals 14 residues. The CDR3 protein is CASSAGTGVYEQYF. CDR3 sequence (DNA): TGTGCCAGCAGCGCCGGGACAGGAGTTTACGAGCAGTACTTC.

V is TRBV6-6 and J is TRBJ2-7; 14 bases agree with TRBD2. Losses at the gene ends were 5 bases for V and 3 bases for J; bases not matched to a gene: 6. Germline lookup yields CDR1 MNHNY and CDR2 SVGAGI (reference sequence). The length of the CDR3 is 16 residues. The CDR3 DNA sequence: TGTGCCAGCAGTCCCCCGGGACTAGCGGGGGACTACGAGCAGTACTTC. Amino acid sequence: CASSPPGLAGDYEQYF.

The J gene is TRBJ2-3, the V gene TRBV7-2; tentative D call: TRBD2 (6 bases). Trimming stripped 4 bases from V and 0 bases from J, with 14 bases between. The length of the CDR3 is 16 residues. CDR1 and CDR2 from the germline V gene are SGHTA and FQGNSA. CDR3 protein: CASSSRGTRSTDTQYF. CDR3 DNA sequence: TGTGCCAGCAGCTCTCGAGGGACTCGCAGCACAGATACGCAGTATTTT.

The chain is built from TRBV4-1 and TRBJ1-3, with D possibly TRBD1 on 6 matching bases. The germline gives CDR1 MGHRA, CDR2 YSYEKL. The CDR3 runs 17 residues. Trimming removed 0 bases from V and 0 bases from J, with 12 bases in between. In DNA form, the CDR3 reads TGCGCCAGCAGCCAAGATTGGGACACTGCCTCTGGAAACACCATATATTTT. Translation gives CASSQDWDTASGNTIYF.